This T cell receptor (beta chain) was recorded in a study of cytomegalovirus exposure and HLA in healthy donors. Profiling relied on immunoSEQ multiplex PCR, and the TCRdb table lists in-frame clones only, not all of them. Counted here are some 120,000 clones, about 89% occurring once; the ten biggest clones make up roughly 2%. This clone was seen more than once but under ten times. This TCR came from a woman younger than 35 in good health and CMV-seronegative. Sequences were obtained from PBMCs.

The CDR3 loop is CASSPSGIETDTQYF. The CDR3 nucleotides are TGCGCCAGCAGTCCCAGCGGGATAGAGACAGATACGCAGTATTTT. V is TRBV10-1 and J is TRBJ2-3, with 7 bases matching TRBD2. The CDR3 sequence is 15 residues long. Germline CDR1 is WNHNN and CDR2 is SYGVQD (reference sequence). The V and J ends lost 5 bases and 3 bases, in that order; junction bases with no gene match: 8.